This T cell receptor beta chain was retrieved from a study of shared clonotypes between healthy human individuals. Study observations and caveats: Memory subsets generally showed smaller estimated richness than naive subsets did. A limitation of the genetic and exposure-history diversity represented arose from few donors.

CD4+ cells underwent separation, giving CD45RA+ naive and CD45RA-negative memory subsets. On sorted subsets, replicate PCRs used about 200 ng DNA, or some 28,000 T cell genomes. Data came from immunoSEQ multiplex PCR; TCRdb stores just in-frame clones and leaves some out. The sample lists over a million clones; under 99% were seen once. With 6 bases removed from V and 3 bases from J, the gap between germline ends came to 11 bases. This CDR3 region has 13 residues. The germline V gene encodes CDR1 MDHEN and CDR2 SYDVKM. A note on this clone: The antigen is undetermined.

This sequence was found in a man aged 25-40 years in good health. Sequencing was carried out using naive CD4+ T cells sorted from blood. As for subset: CD45RA+ positively selected. J is TRBJ1-2 and V is TRBV28; the D gene is possibly TRBD1 (5 bases). The CDR3 region is CASSSGTYYGYTF. CDR3 coding DNA: TGTGCCAGCAGCTCCGGGACGTACTATGGCTACACCTTC.